These 25 T cell receptor beta chains were all obtained from the same sample, sequenced in a study of immune characterization of retroperitoneal liposarcoma. TCRdb passed the PCR reads through MiXCR, listing each CDR3 protein once. The repertoire holds some 2,900 distinct CDR3 sequences, with around 50% as singletons. The sequencing input was tumor tissue. These TCRs come from a male donor with retroperitoneal liposarcoma.

This sequence joins TRBV4-3 and TRBJ2-1, with D possibly being TRBD2 (6 bases). Near its end, the DNA agrees better with TRBJ2-7, so the J call may be wrong. Germline V CDR1 and CDR2: LGHNA, YSLEER. The CDR3 loop spans 14 amino acids. The CDR3 region is CASSPTMTSSEQYF. In DNA form, the CDR3 reads TGCGCCAGCAGCCCAACAATGACTAGTAGTGAGCAGTACTTC.

Notes on this clonotype: A much larger clone lies a single base off, so this may be a read error. Likely a read error: the CDR3 ends without its conserved phenylalanine or tryptophan. The chain employs TRBV12-3 or TRBV12-4 and TRBJ2-5; 9 bases are shared with TRBD2. The J call may be in error: the DNA end matches TRBJ2-7 better. CDR3 size: 14 residues. In DNA form, the CDR3 reads TGTGCCAGCAGTTCTAGCGGGACCTCCTACGAGCAGTACTTA. It codes for CASSSSGTSYEQYL.

V gene TRBV12-3 or TRBV12-4 combines with J gene TRBJ2-1; D gene unclear. The CDR3 has 12 residues. The ends were cut back, 3 bases at V and 4 bases at J, with 4 bases in the middle. CDR3 DNA: TGTGCCAGCAGTTTGGGGTACAATGAGCAGTTCTTC. This codes for CASSLGYNEQFF.

V is TRBV6-5 and J is TRBJ2-1; the match to TRBD2 covers 10 bases. Trimming took 5 bases from V and 0 from J; bases not matched to a gene: 7. Germline V gives CDR1 MNHEY, CDR2 SVGAGI. This CDR3 region has 17 residues. Written as DNA, the CDR3 is TGTGCCAGCAGTCGGACTAGCGGATTCAGCTCCTACAATGAGCAGTTCTTC. Encoded protein: CASSRTSGFSSYNEQFF.

As regards this clonotype: The DNA is left out, because the CDR3 cannot be placed on it with certainty; the CDR3 is given as TCRdb lists it. This chain joins TRBV7-5 and TRBJ2-7. TRBV7-5 is labeled a pseudogene. The CDR3 is 15 amino acids long, termini counted. The CDR3 sequence is CISVSEASVSYEQYF.

The chain couples TRBV6-1 to TRBJ2-7; the match to TRBD2 covers 8 bases. The CDR3 runs to 13 residues. J was trimmed by 1 base and V by 11 bases; bases with no gene match: 7. Germline V lookup: CDR1 MNHNS, CDR2 SASEGT. DNA for the CDR3: TGTGCCGCCGCCGGGGGGGGTTCCTACGAGCAGTACTTC. Protein product: CAAAGGGSYEQYF.

The chain recombines TRBV7-6 with TRBJ1-4; D possibly corresponds to TRBD1 (5 bases). Germline V gene data show CDR1 as SGHVS and CDR2 as FNYEAQ. V lost 2 bases and J lost 3, with 10 bases in between. The CDR3 is made up of 15 amino acids. The CDR3, as DNA: TGTGCCAGCAGCTTAAGAAAAGGGGCTAATGAAAAACTGTTTTTT. Amino acid sequence: CASSLRKGANEKLFF.

V usage is TRBV6-6 and J usage is TRBJ2-1; D remains ambiguous. Germline CDR1 is MNHNY and CDR2 is SVGAGI (reference sequence). The V gene lost 0 bases and the J gene lost 3 bases, with 6 bases spanning the gap. The CDR3 covers 14 residues. The CDR3 reads CASSYSVDYNEQFF. DNA for the CDR3: TGTGCCAGCAGTTACTCGGTAGACTACAATGAGCAGTTCTTC.

This clonotype is labeled as medium-sized. The chain has TRBV27 and TRBJ2-5; 9 bases are shared with TRBD2. The tail of the sequence fits TRBJ2-7 better, so the J call may be wrong. The CDR3 is 13 amino acids. Germline loops: CDR1 MNHEY, CDR2 SMNVEV (reference sequence). CDR3 coding DNA: TGTGCCAGCAGTCAGGGACTAGCTAGCGAGCAGTACTTC. Encoded protein: CASSQGLASEQYF.

This clonotype was counted only a few times. The chain joins TRBV27 to TRBJ1-1; D is ambiguous. This CDR3 has 12 residues. V lost 8 bases to trimming and J lost 1 base, with 8 bases between them. Germline V CDR1 and CDR2: MNHEY, SMNVEV (reference sequence). The CDR3 bases are TGTGCCAGCCGGACGGCGAACACTGAAGCTTTCTTT. Amino acid sequence: CASRTANTEAFF.

This clonotype is labeled as medium-sized. The V call is TRBV12-3 or TRBV12-4, the J call TRBJ2-1; no firm D call. Trimming took 2 bases from V and 10 from J, leaving 9 bases between them. This CDR3 comprises 12 residues. The CDR3 reads CASSLRRREQFF. CDR3 in DNA: TGTGCCAGCAGTTTACGCCGACGGGAGCAGTTCTTC.

This sequence joins TRBV12-3 or TRBV12-4 and TRBJ2-1; D gene ambiguous. The length of the CDR3 is 11 residues. The ends were cut back, 3 bases at V and 6 bases at J, with 3 bases in the middle. The CDR3 here is CASSFLNEQFF. In DNA, the CDR3 is TGTGCCAGCAGTTTTCTCAATGAGCAGTTCTTC.

The gene calls are TRBV6-5 and TRBJ2-1; 11 bases line up with TRBD2. Trimming took 4 bases from V and 4 from J; bases not matched to a gene: 3. This CDR3 comprises 15 residues. CDR1 is MNHEY, CDR2 SVGAGI, per germline. This CDR3 reads CASSSTSGTYNEQFF. CDR3 coding DNA: TGTGCCAGCAGTTCGACTAGCGGGACTTACAATGAGCAGTTCTTC.

This clonotype has only a few counts. This chain connects TRBV4-1 to TRBJ2-1; D gene unclear. V was clipped by 0 bases and J by 10 bases, with 16 bases between them. The CDR3 loop spans 15 amino acids. Germline values: CDR1 MGHRA, CDR2 YSYEKL. In DNA form, the CDR3 reads TGCGCCAGCAGCCAAGAAGGAGCCCAGACGCGGGAGCAGTTCTTC. The encoded protein is CASSQEGAQTREQFF.

Note on this clonotype: Since no conserved phenylalanine or tryptophan closes the CDR3, a read error is the likely cause. The chain joins TRBV11-3 to TRBJ2-1, with D possibly matching TRBD2 (5 bases). The germline V gene has CDR1 SGHNT and CDR2 YENEEA. The CDR3 length is 14 residues. V was shortened by 4 bases and J by 13 bases, with 20 bases between the two germline ends. CDR3 residues: CASSSPGWGETQFL. DNA for the CDR3: TGTGCCAGCAGCTCCCCCGGCTGGGGAGAGACCCAGTTCTTA.

This chain joins TRBV6-6 and TRBJ2-1; D may be TRBD2 (5 bases). The ends were cut back, 2 bases at V and 8 bases at J, with 10 bases in the middle. The CDR3 is 13 amino acids. Per the germline V gene, CDR1 is MNHNY and CDR2 is SVGAGI (reference sequence). The CDR3 nucleotides are TGTGCCAGCAGTTACCGAGGGAAGGATGAGCAGTTCTTC. It is translated as CASSYRGKDEQFF.

V is TRBV28 and J is TRBJ2-1; 9 bases line up with TRBD2. The CDR3 length is 15 residues. V lost 6 bases and J lost 7; bases outside the gene matches: 10. In germline, CDR1 is MDHEN, CDR2 SYDVKM. CDR3 residues: CASSPVSGSGNEQFF. CDR3 nucleotide sequence: TGTGCCAGCAGCCCCGTTAGCGGGAGTGGGAATGAGCAGTTCTTC.

This clonotype has just a few counts. This chain connects TRBV6-4 to TRBJ2-5, with D hard to call. Gene TRBJ2-1 matches the end of the DNA better, so the J call may be wrong. The germline V gene has CDR1 MRHNA and CDR2 SNTAGT. The CDR3 loop spans 15 amino acids. The DNA for the CDR3 is TGTGCCAGCAGTGACTCAATTGTACAGATTGATGAGCAGTTCTTC. Amino acid sequence: CASSDSIVQIDEQFF.

The chain combines TRBV12-3 or TRBV12-4 with TRBJ2-5; a weak D match, TRBD2 (6 bases). The V gene lost 5 bases and the J gene lost 5 bases, with 21 bases spanning the gap. CDR3 length equals 16 residues. CDR3 loop: CASSTSWTGARETQYF. The CDR3 bases are TGTGCCAGCAGTACGAGCTGGACGGGAGCACGTGAGACCCAGTACTTC.

In this sample, this clonotype turned up a few times. The CDR3 is CASSFRGNTEAFF. CDR3 DNA: TGCGCCAGCAGCTTTAGGGGGAACACTGAAGCTTTCTTT. The chain has TRBV5-1 and TRBJ1-1; TRBD1 might be the D (5 bases). Germline V lookup: CDR1 SGHRS, CDR2 YFSETQ. The CDR3 has 13 residues. Trimming took off 2 bases at V and 1 base at J, with 6 bases between the two ends.

The J gene is TRBJ2-3, the V gene TRBV6-1, with D tentatively TRBD1 or TRBD2 (5 bases each). Per germline, CDR1 MNHNS and CDR2 SASEGT. The CDR3 length is 15 residues. Trimming shortened V by 2 bases and J by 3 bases, and 12 bases separated the two germline ends. CDR3 sequence reads: CASSELKEGTDTQYF. The CDR3 coding sequence is TGTGCCAGCAGTGAACTGAAAGAGGGGACAGATACGCAGTATTTT.

This sequence joins TRBV6-1 and TRBJ2-1; 7 bases align to TRBD1. This CDR3 spans 15 amino acids. Germline V gene data show CDR1 as MNHNS and CDR2 as SASEGT. After removal of 5 bases from V and 9 bases from J, the junction contained 13 bases not matched to a gene. The CDR3 bases are TGTGCCAGCAGTTACGGCGGACAGGCCTTCAGTGAGCAGTTCTTC. Protein: CASSYGGQAFSEQFF.

V and J are TRBV12-3 or TRBV12-4 and TRBJ2-5, with D unclear. V was shortened by 5 bases and J by 11 bases, with 12 bases between the two germline ends. The CDR3 spans 11 residues. The CDR3 region has the DNA TGTGCCAGCAGTCCCGGCCATGAACAGTACTTC. As protein: CASSPGHEQYF.

The chain links TRBV6-5 to TRBJ2-2, with 12 bases identical to TRBD2. The CDR3 loop spans 16 amino acids. The germline V gene has CDR1 MNHEY and CDR2 SVGAGI. J gave up 7 bases and V 6 bases, and 9 bases lay outside the gene matches. The CDR3 region has the DNA TGTGCCAGCAGCCGGCGTCCTAGCGGGGGGGGCGGGGAGCTGTTTTTT. This sequence encodes CASSRRPSGGGGELFF.

The V gene is TRBV3-1, the J gene TRBJ1-1; no reliable D call. The V end lost 4 bases, the J end lost 6 bases, and 9 bases lay between the germline ends. Germline CDR1 LGHDT, CDR2 YNNKEL (reference sequence). This CDR3 region has 12 residues. In DNA form, the CDR3 reads TGTGCCAGCAGCCGCCGACCGTCTGAAGCTTTCTTT. It yields the protein CASSRRPSEAFF.